This TCR beta chain came from a study of blood T cell repertoires in COVID-19. Across the study: COVID-19 samples from acute and convalescent phases originated in the United States, Italy and Spain.

CDR3 length: 13 residues. In germline, CDR1 is SNHLY, CDR2 FYNNEI. Trimming at V came to 3 bases and at J to 8 bases, leaving 4 bases not matched to a gene. Clones were sequenced by immunoSEQ multiplex PCR, and TCRdb holds only the in-frame ones, with some missing. The sample lists some 460,000 clones, 70% to 90% occurring once. The specimen was PBMCs or T cells enriched from blood (not recorded which). This chain joins TRBV2 and TRBJ2-1, with TRBD2 identical over 7 bases. The origin of this receptor is a woman aged 18-30 years with acute COVID-19. The CDR3 nucleotides are TGTGCCAGCAGTGACAAGCGGGGCGATGAGCAGTTCTTC. Encoded protein: CASSDKRGDEQFF.